The 10 T cell receptor beta chains reported below all come from one sample, sequenced in a study of T cells in narcolepsy. The method was immunoSEQ multiplex PCR; TCRdb's version includes in-frame clones alone and lacks a portion of them. The table includes 25,000 to 35,000 clones, roughly four fifths detected once. What was sequenced was memory (CD45RA-) CD4+ T cells from blood. The receptor set was obtained from a human donor in good health.

The gene calls are TRBV5-5 and TRBJ1-6, with no clear D. Trimming left V 1 base short and J 0 bases short, with 8 bases between. Germline CDR1 SGHKS, CDR2 YYEKEE (reference sequence). The CDR3 totals 16 residues. The CDR3 loop is CASSLNGFSYNSPLHF. CDR3 nucleotides: TGTGCCAGCAGCTTGAACGGCTTCTCCTATAATTCACCCCTCCACTTT. The full variable domain, in which reference TRBV5-5 and TRBJ1-6 provide the parts outside the CDR3, is DAGVTQSPTHLIKTRGQQVTLRCSPISGHKSVSWYQQVLGQGPQFIFQYYEKEERGRGNFPDRFSARQFPNYSSELNVNALLLGDSALYLCASSLNGFSYNSPLHFGNGTRLTVT.

The genes are TRBV6-5 and TRBJ2-1; 8 nucleotides line up with TRBD1. Trimming took 6 bases from V and 2 from J; bases not matched to a gene: 6. CDR3 size: 15 residues. CDR1 and CDR2 (germline): MNHEY, SVGAGI. The DNA of the CDR3 is TGTGCCAGCAGGATGACAGGGGTCGCCTACAATGAGCAGTTCTTC. Its protein is CASRMTGVAYNEQFF.

This clone was seen once. The genes are TRBV6-5 and TRBJ1-2; D ambiguous. Germline V gene sequence: CDR1 MNHEY, CDR2 SVGAGI. The V end lost 4 bases, the J end lost 7 bases, and 13 bases lay between the germline ends. CDR3 size: 13 residues. The CDR3 here is CASSWRTDGGYTF. CDR3 DNA: TGTGCCAGCAGTTGGCGGACCGACGGTGGCTACACCTTC.

This clone appeared a few times. The V gene is TRBV23-1, the J gene TRBJ1-5; TRBD1 matches at 7 bases. TRBV23-1 is an ORF, and what it does is uncertain. Unmatched junction bases numbered 9, after V lost 4 bases and J lost 0 bases. This CDR3 contains 17 residues. In DNA form, the CDR3 reads TGCGCCAGCAGTCCCCCCCTGACAGGGACTAGCAATCAGCCCCAGCATTTT. Protein sequence: CASSPPLTGTSNQPQHF.

This clone has a single count. V and J are TRBV4-3 and TRBJ1-6; D ambiguous. Germline V gene sequence: CDR1 LGHNA, CDR2 YSLEER. The V and J ends lost 0 bases and 7 bases respectively, with 13 bases between them. The CDR3 is 16 amino acids. The CDR3 nucleotides read TGCGCCAGCAGCCAAGATAACGATTCTGGCAATTCACCCCTCCACTTT. Amino acid sequence: CASSQDNDSGNSPLHF.

This clone was seen once. This chain connects TRBV25-1 to TRBJ2-1; D remains unclear. The germline gives CDR1 MGHDK, CDR2 SYGVNS. V lost 8 bases and J lost 7, with 12 bases in between. This CDR3 contains 12 residues. DNA of the CDR3: TGTGCCAGCTCTTTCGATTGGAATGAGCAGTTCTTC. It specifies CASSFDWNEQFF.

This clone appeared once. CDR3 amino acids: CASSSLGGETQYF. CDR3 in DNA: TGTGCCAGCAGTTCTCTAGGGGGGGAGACCCAGTACTTC. This chain links TRBV7-2 with TRBJ2-5; D may correspond to TRBD1 or TRBD2 (6 bases each). The CDR3 consists of 13 residues. From germline, CDR1 is SGHTA and CDR2 FQGNSA. The V gene lost 6 bases and the J gene lost 5 bases, with 13 bases spanning the gap.

This clone was counted a few times. The chain is built from TRBV6-5 and TRBJ1-2; perhaps TRBD1 as D (6 bases). This CDR3 has 13 residues. Germline CDR1 and CDR2: MNHEY and SVGAGI. V shed 5 bases and J shed 4 bases, with 11 bases lying between them. The CDR3 region has the DNA TGTGCCAGCAGTCGACAGGTCGGCTATGGCTACACCTTC. Amino acid sequence: CASSRQVGYGYTF.

The chain employs TRBV7-6 and TRBJ2-3, with TRBD1 matching over 7 bases. The DNA end is a closer match to TRBJ1-5, so the J assignment may be wrong. Germline V lookup: CDR1 SGHVS, CDR2 FNYEAQ. This CDR3 region has 16 residues. The CDR3 coding sequence is TGTGCCAGCAGCTTAGGGCGGCAGGTTGGGACAGATACGCAGCATTTT. The encoded protein is CASSLGRQVGTDTQHF.

The chain is built from TRBV18 and TRBJ1-1; D gene unclear. The V end lost 1 base, the J end lost 1 base, and 7 bases lay between the germline ends. Germline V gene data show CDR1 as KGHSH and CDR2 as LQKENI. The CDR3 has 14 residues. The CDR3 region is CASSPQEGNTEAFF. The CDR3 coding sequence is TGTGCCAGCTCACCACAGGAGGGGAACACTGAAGCTTTCTTT. Variable domain in full (rest from reference TRBV18 and TRBJ1-1): NAGVMQNPRHLVRRRGQEARLRCSPMKGHSHVYWYRQLPEEGLKFMVYLQKENIIDESGMPKERFSAEFPKEGPSILRIQQVVRGDSAAYFCASSPQEGNTEAFFGQGTRLTVV.